The 8 T cell receptor beta chains below were found in one sample sequenced in a study of low-dose radiotherapy and immunotherapy resistance in tumors. With TRAV- and TRBV-specific primers, first-strand cDNA was made, covering the alpha and beta chains. It was with a constant-region primer and a V-primer adapter that TCRs were amplified over roughly 20 PCR cycles. TCRdb re-derived calls from the reads in MiXCR, one entry per CDR3 protein. Here the sample spans some 46,000 distinct CDR3 sequences, around a quarter being singletons. Time point described: after trial treatment. As for treatment: LDRT plus nivolumab, ipilimumab, low-dose cyclophosphamide and aspirin (RACIN trial). The input for sequencing was PBMCs, taken after low-dose radiotherapy plus immunotherapy. The source of these receptors is a male donor with prostate cancer.

Concerning this clonotype: The conserved phenylalanine or tryptophan normally closing the CDR3 is absent here, so this likely arose from a read error. This chain joins TRBV9 and TRBJ2-1, with D possibly being TRBD2 (5 bases). The CDR3 runs to 15 residues. V shed 0 bases and J shed 6 bases, with 13 bases lying between them. Germline-derived CDR1 and CDR2 are SGDLS and YYNGEE. The CDR3 loop is CASSVAGTTGNEQFI. CDR3 in DNA: TGTGCCAGCAGCGTAGCGGGAACTACTGGCAATGAGCAGTTCATC.

This clonotype has ten or more counts. The rearrangement uses TRBV10-3 and TRBJ2-5, with 7 bases that match TRBD1. The CDR3 is made up of 15 amino acids. V shed 5 bases, J shed 4 bases, and the junction held 10 bases outside the gene matches. CDR1 and CDR2 from the germline V gene are ENHRY and SYGVKD. The CDR3 spells CAISPGTVVRETQYF. CDR3 coding DNA: TGTGCCATCAGTCCCGGGACAGTGGTCCGAGAGACCCAGTACTTC.

A few counts support this clonotype. The genes are TRBV6-6 and TRBJ1-2; tentatively, D is TRBD1 (5 bases). CDR3 size: 13 residues. Between the trimmed V and J ends, which lost 0 bases and 6 bases, there was a span of 8 bases. CDR1 is MNHNY, CDR2 SVGAGI, per germline (reference sequence). The CDR3 protein is CASSYSTGDGYTF. Here the CDR3 DNA reads TGTGCCAGCAGTTACTCGACGGGGGATGGCTACACCTTC.

This clonotype was recorded many times. The chain employs TRBV4-1 and TRBJ1-5, with a tentative D call TRBD1 (6 bases). V lost 2 bases to trimming and J lost 2 bases, with 10 bases between them. Per the germline V gene, CDR1 is MGHRA and CDR2 is YSYEKL. The CDR3 spans 15 residues. This CDR3 reads CASSQFQGRNQPQHF. DNA of the CDR3: TGCGCCAGCAGCCAATTCCAGGGGCGCAATCAGCCCCAGCATTTT.

This clonotype was detected many times. The chain joins TRBV29-1 to TRBJ1-1; TRBD1 matches 9 bases. CDR1 is SQVTM, CDR2 ANQGSEA, per germline. The CDR3 runs 12 residues. V shed 6 bases and J 5 bases; nucleotides not matched to a gene: 4. The CDR3 sequence: CSVGQGETEAFF. Written as DNA, the CDR3 is TGCAGCGTGGGACAGGGAGAAACTGAAGCTTTCTTT.

The sample holds a few counts of this clonotype. The junction differs from germline at one of its ends, possibly a read error. V and J are TRBV6-2 or TRBV6-3 and TRBJ1-1; tentatively, D is TRBD1 (5 bases). The CDR3 covers 14 residues. CDR1 and CDR2 (germline): MNHEY, SVGEGT. This CDR3 reads CASSDSRGTTEAFF. DNA for the CDR3: TGTGCCAGCAGTGACTCGAGGGGTACCACTGAAGCTTTCTTT.

This clonotype was counted between two and nine times. The chain combines TRBV18 with TRBJ2-3; D not resolved. V was pared by 3 bases and J by 6 bases, with 7 bases between. CDR1 and CDR2 from the germline V gene are KGHSH and LQKENI. The CDR3 runs 12 residues. The CDR3 sequence is CASSPLGDTQYF. CDR3 nucleotides: TGTGCCAGCTCACCGTTGGGCGATACGCAGTATTTT. The full variable domain, in which reference TRBV18 and TRBJ2-3 provide the parts outside the CDR3, is NAGVMQNPRHLVRRRGQEARLRCSPMKGHSHVYWYRQLPEEGLKFMVYLQKENIIDESGMPKERFSAEFPKEGPSILRIQQVVRGDSAAYFCASSPLGDTQYFGPGTRLTVL.

The V and J genes are TRBV7-2 and TRBJ2-3; D not certain. Trimming stripped 1 base from V and 7 bases from J, with 9 bases between. The CDR3 extends over 13 amino acids. CDR1 is SGHTA, CDR2 FQGNSA, per germline. The CDR3 loop is CASSLGVGNTQYF. The CDR3 DNA is TGTGCCAGCAGCTTAGGAGTAGGAAATACGCAGTATTTT.